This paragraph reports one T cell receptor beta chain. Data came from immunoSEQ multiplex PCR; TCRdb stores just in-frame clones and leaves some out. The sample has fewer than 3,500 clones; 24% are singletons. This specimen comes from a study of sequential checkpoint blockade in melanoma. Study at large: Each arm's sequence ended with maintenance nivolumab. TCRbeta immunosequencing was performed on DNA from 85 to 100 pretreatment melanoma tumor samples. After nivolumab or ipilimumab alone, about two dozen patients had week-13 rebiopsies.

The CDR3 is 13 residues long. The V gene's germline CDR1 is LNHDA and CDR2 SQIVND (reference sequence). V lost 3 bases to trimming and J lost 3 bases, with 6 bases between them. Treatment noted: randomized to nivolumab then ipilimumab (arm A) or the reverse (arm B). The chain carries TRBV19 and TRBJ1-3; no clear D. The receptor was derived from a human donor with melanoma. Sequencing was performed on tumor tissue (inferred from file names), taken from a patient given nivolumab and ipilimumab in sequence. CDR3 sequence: CASSILHGNTIYF. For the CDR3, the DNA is TGTGCCAGTAGTATCCTCCATGGAAACACCATATATTTT.